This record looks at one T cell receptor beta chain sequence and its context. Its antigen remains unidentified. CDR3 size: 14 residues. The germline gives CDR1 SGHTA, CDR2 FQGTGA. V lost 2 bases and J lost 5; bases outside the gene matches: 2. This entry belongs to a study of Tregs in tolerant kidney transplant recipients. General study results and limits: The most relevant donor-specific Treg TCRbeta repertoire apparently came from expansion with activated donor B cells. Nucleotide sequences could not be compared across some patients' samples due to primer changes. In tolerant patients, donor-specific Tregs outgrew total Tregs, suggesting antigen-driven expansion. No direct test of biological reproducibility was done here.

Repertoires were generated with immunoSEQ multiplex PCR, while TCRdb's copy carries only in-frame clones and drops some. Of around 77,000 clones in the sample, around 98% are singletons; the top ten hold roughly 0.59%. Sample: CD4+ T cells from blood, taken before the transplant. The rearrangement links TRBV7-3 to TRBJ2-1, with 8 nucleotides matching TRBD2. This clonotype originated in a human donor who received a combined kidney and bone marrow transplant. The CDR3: CASSLVGLDNEQFF. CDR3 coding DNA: TGTGCCAGCAGCTTAGTGGGACTAGACAATGAGCAGTTCTTC. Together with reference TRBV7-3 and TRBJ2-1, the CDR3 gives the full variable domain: GAGVSQTPSNKVTEKGKYVELRCDPISGHTALYWYRQSLGQGPEFLIYFQGTGAADDSGLPNDRFFAVRPEGSVSTLKIQRTERGDSAVYLCASSLVGLDNEQFFGPGTRLTVL.